This TCR beta chain derives from a study of technical replicates of blood from a handful of donors. Using immunoSEQ multiplex PCR, the repertoire was profiled, and TCRdb retains in-frame clones only, with some absent. Counted here are around 75,000 clones, just over 90% occurring once; the ten biggest clones make up approximately 0.27%. The CDR3 has 14 amino acids. Between the trimmed V and J ends, which lost 4 bases and 5 bases, there was a span of 14 bases. Germline assignment: CDR1 MNHNS and CDR2 SASEGT. The receptor was isolated from a human donor in good health. Sequencing input: T cells isolated from PBMCs. V usage is TRBV6-1 and J usage is TRBJ1-2; D not certain. The CDR3 region is CASSGLSGWYGYTF. Here the CDR3 DNA reads TGTGCCAGCAGTGGGCTGAGCGGCTGGTATGGCTACACCTTC.